This T cell receptor (beta chain) comes out of a study of blood T cell repertoires in COVID-19. Whole-study context: Sites across the United States, Italy and Spain contributed samples from acute and convalescent COVID-19. Sources were T cells, B-cell-depleted T cells, or PBMCs; the material itself was cDNA or gDNA.

The protocol was immunoSEQ multiplex PCR, while the TCRdb copy is restricted to in-frame clones and leaves out a portion. The repertoire holds around 72,000 clones, around 90% seen once, with over 25% in the top ten. This clone turned up a few times. The TCR originated in a man in his fifties or sixties with acute or convalescent COVID-19. Specimen: peripheral blood.

The CDR3 bases are TGCGCCAGCAGCTTGAGGACAGGGAATTCACCCCTCCACTTT. Protein product: CASSLRTGNSPLHF. The rearrangement links TRBV5-1 to TRBJ1-6; 8 bases are a match to TRBD1. V shed 1 base and J 7 bases; nucleotides not matched to a gene: 1. Germline values: CDR1 SGHRS, CDR2 YFSETQ. CDR3 length: 14 residues.